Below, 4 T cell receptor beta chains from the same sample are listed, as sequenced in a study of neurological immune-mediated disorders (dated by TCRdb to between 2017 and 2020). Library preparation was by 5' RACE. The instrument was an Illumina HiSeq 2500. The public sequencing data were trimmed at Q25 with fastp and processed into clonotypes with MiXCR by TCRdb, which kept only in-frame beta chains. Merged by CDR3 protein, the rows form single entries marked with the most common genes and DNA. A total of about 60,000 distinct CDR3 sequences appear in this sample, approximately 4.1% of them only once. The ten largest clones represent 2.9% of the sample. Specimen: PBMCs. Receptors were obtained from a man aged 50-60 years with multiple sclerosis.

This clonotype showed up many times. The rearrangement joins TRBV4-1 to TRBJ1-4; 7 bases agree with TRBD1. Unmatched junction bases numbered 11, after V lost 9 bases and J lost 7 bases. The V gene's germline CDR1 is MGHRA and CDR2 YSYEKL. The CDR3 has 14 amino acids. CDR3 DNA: TGCGCCAGTCGAACCGGGACAGATGGTGAAAAACTGTTTTTT. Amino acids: CASRTGTDGEKLFF.

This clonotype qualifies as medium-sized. The CDR3 reads CASSWGPSYEQYF. In nucleotides, the CDR3 is TGCGCCAGCAGCTGGGGCCCCTCCTACGAGCAGTACTTC. The V and J genes are TRBV5-1 and TRBJ2-7, with D possibly matching TRBD1 (5 bases). Germline lookup yields CDR1 SGHRS and CDR2 YFSETQ. Trimming stripped 3 bases from V and 0 bases from J, with 7 bases between. This CDR3 spans 13 amino acids.

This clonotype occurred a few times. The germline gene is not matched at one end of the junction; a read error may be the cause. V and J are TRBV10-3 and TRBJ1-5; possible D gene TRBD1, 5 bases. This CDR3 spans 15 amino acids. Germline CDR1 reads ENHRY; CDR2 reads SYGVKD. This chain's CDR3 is CAISESRGGNQPQNF. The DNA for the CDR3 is TGTGCCATCAGTGAGTCAAGGGGAGGCAATCAGCCCCAGAATTTT.

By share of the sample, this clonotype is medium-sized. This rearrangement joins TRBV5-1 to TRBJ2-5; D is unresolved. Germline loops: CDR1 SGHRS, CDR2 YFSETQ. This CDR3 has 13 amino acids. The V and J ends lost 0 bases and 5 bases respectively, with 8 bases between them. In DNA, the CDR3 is TGCGCCAGCAGCTTGGTCATGGCGGAGACCCAGTACTTC. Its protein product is CASSLVMAETQYF.